These T cell receptor beta chains were read from a single sample in a study of control samples from healthy donors and cancer patients. Using immunoSEQ multiplex PCR, the repertoire was profiled, and TCRdb retains in-frame clones only, with some absent. The sample contains 100,000 to 150,000 clones, under 95% of which appear only once. Source material: blood. Receptors were obtained from a man in his late teens or twenties in good health. Each CDR3 is given with its conserved first and last residue. D genes are given only for firm matches. Expanded clones are given a class, and other clones once, few, many or no size at all.

>once|.|TRBJ1-2|TRBV19
CASSISGFGGYTF
TGTGCCAGTAGTATTTCTGGGTTTGGTGGCTACACCTTC
>.|.|TRBJ2-5|TRBV6-1
CASSERGGVQTQYF
TGTGCCAGCAGTGAAAGGGGGGGGGTCCAGACCCAGTACTTC
>.|.|TRBJ2-6|TRBV30
CAWRLLGSGANVLTF
TGTGCCTGGAGGCTGCTGGGCTCTGGGGCCAACGTCCTGACTTTC
>.|.|TRBJ2-3|TRBV12-3/TRBV12-4
CASSSDRRDTQYF
TGTGCCAGCAGCTCAGACAGGCGAGATACGCAGTATTTT
>.|TRBD1|TRBJ1-2|TRBV12-3/TRBV12-4
CASSWTGDDGYTF
TGTGCCAGCAGTTGGACAGGGGACGATGGCTACACCTTC
>once|.|TRBJ1-5|TRBV6-6
CASSYGRQFSNQPQHF
TGTGCCAGCAGTTACGGGCGGCAGTTTAGCAATCAGCCCCAGCATTTT
>.|TRBD1|TRBJ2-1|TRBV30
CAWSVLGQGAGNEQFF
TGTGCCTGGAGTGTACTTGGACAGGGGGCCGGGAATGAGCAGTTCTTC
>.|TRBD2|TRBJ2-3|TRBV4-2
CASSRTSGGGADTQYF
TGTGCCAGCAGCCGGACTAGCGGGGGTGGCGCAGATACGCAGTATTTT
>.|.|TRBJ2-7|TRBV15
CATSGGYVDEQYF
TGTGCCACCAGCGGGGGGTACGTGGATGAGCAGTACTTC
>.|.|TRBJ1-2|TRBV4-1
CASSQGEDMYYGYTF
TGCGCCAGCAGCCAAGGGGAGGACATGTACTATGGCTACACCTTC
>.|.|TRBJ2-5|TRBV5-1
CASSFNGNAQETQYF
TGCGCCAGCAGCTTCAACGGCAATGCTCAAGAGACCCAGTACTTC
>.|.|TRBJ1-1|TRBV25-1
CASSRGGSTEAFF
TGTGCCAGCAGTAGGGGGGGGAGCACTGAAGCTTTCTTT
>once|.|TRBJ1-2|TRBV4-1
CASSQDRGRANYGYTF
TGCGCCAGCAGCCAAGATAGGGGCAGGGCAAACTATGGCTACACCTTC
>.|.|TRBJ2-3|TRBV24-1
CATSDSTGPTQYF
TGTGCCACCAGTGACTCGACAGGTCCAACGCAGTATTTT
>.|.|TRBJ1-4|TRBV30
CAWSVRPNEKLFF
TGTGCCTGGAGCGTTCGTCCCAATGAAAAACTGTTTTTT
>.|.|TRBJ1-5|TRBV27
CASSFTSNQPQHF
TGTGCCAGCAGTTTTACGTCAAATCAGCCCCAGCATTTT
>.|TRBD1|TRBJ1-1|TRBV18
CASSPPSSRGLAEAFF
TGTGCCAGCTCACCACCTAGTTCCAGGGGGCTTGCTGAAGCTTTCTTT
>.|.|TRBJ1-4|TRBV30
CAWSRSEGEKLFF
TGTGCCTGGAGTCGGTCAGAGGGTGAAAAACTGTTTTTT
>once|TRBD2|TRBJ2-1|TRBV4-2
CASSQNVGTSVNEQFF
TGTGCCAGCAGCCAAAATGTCGGGACTAGTGTCAATGAGCAGTTCTTC
>.|.|TRBJ1-1|TRBV5-1
CASSLGEVANTEAFF
TGCGCCAGCAGCTTGGGAGAGGTAGCGAACACTGAAGCTTTCTTT
>.|TRBD1|TRBJ1-5|TRBV29-1
CSVLTGLSNQPQHF
TGCAGCGTTTTGACAGGGTTGAGCAATCAGCCCCAGCATTTT
>.|.|TRBJ1-1|TRBV29-1
CSVDTGDTEAFF
TGCAGCGTTGACACCGGGGACACTGAAGCTTTCTTT
>.|.|TRBJ2-1|TRBV5-1
CASSLDRGLTNEQFF
TGCGCCAGCAGCTTGGACAGGGGACTTACCAATGAGCAGTTCTTC
>.|TRBD2|TRBJ2-1|TRBV7-9
CASSALAGSSYNEQFF
TGTGCCAGCAGCGCCCTAGCGGGGAGCTCCTACAATGAGCAGTTCTTC